One sample yielded the 20 T cell receptor beta chains listed below, sequenced in a study of blood T cell repertoires in COVID-19. Sequencing used immunoSEQ multiplex PCR; TCRdb keeps in-frame clones, though not all of them. This table holds about 190,000 clones, 80% to 90% found once. Sequenced material: peripheral blood. The receptors originated from a human donor in a cohort sampled during active COVID-19.

V gene TRBV7-7 combines with J gene TRBJ1-1, with D unclear. Looked up from germline, CDR1 is SSHAT and CDR2 is FNYEAQ (reference sequence). V shed 4 bases and J shed 0 bases, with 6 bases lying between them. The CDR3 covers 13 residues. In DNA form, the CDR3 reads TGTGCCAGCAGCTCGCAGTTGAACACTGAAGCTTTCTTT. It encodes CASSSQLNTEAFF.

This CDR3 is CASSLALGGTEAFF. The CDR3 DNA reads as TGTGCCAGCAGCTTAGCGCTTGGAGGCACTGAAGCTTTCTTT. The chain combines TRBV7-9 with TRBJ1-1, with D unresolved. Germline-derived CDR1 and CDR2 are SEHNR and FQNEAQ (reference sequence). With 0 bases removed from V and 4 bases from J, the gap between germline ends came to 9 bases. The CDR3 totals 14 residues.

This clone was counted only a few times. The rearrangement joins TRBV7-8 to TRBJ1-6; 8 bases fit TRBD1. After removal of 4 bases from V and 10 bases from J, the junction contained 12 bases not matched to a gene. Germline V lookup: CDR1 SGHVS, CDR2 FQNEAQ. This CDR3 comprises 16 residues. The CDR3, as DNA: TGTGCCAGCAGCTCCAGGGGGCTAAGTTTTTCGTCACCCCTCCACTTT. Translated, it gives CASSSRGLSFSSPLHF.

V usage is TRBV6-4 and J usage is TRBJ2-7; 7 nucleotides line up with TRBD2. The CDR3 covers 14 residues. With 4 bases clipped from V and 4 bases from J, the junction kept 7 bases outside the gene matches. Germline V gene lookup returns CDR1 MRHNA and CDR2 SNTAGT. The CDR3: CASSVEAGPYEQYF. DNA for the CDR3: TGTGCCAGCAGTGTGGAAGCGGGACCATACGAGCAGTACTTC.

The CDR3 region is CASRQGTTDTQYF. CDR3 DNA: TGTGCCAGCAGGCAGGGTACAACAGATACGCAGTATTTT. The chain links TRBV9 to TRBJ2-3; a possible D gene is TRBD1 (5 bases). There are 13 residues in the CDR3. V was cut by 5 bases and J by 3 bases, with 10 bases left in between. Per the germline V gene, CDR1 is SGDLS and CDR2 is YYNGEE. Drawing the rest from reference TRBV9 and TRBJ2-3, the complete variable domain is DSGVTQTPKHLITATGQRVTLRCSPRSGDLSVYWYQQSLDQGLQFLIQYYNGEERAKGNILERFSAQQFPDLHSELNLSSLELGDSALYFCASRQGTTDTQYFGPGTRLTVL.

The J gene is TRBJ2-3, the V gene TRBV9, with TRBD2 matching over 8 bases. Germline trimming cut 4 bases from V and 1 base from J; bases unmatched to any gene: 2. The CDR3 totals 14 residues. Germline CDR1 is SGDLS and CDR2 is YYNGEE. The CDR3 DNA sequence: TGTGCCAGCAGCACGCGGGGGGGCACAGATACGCAGTATTTT. Its protein is CASSTRGGTDTQYF.

V usage is TRBV24-1 and J usage is TRBJ1-2; 11 positions match TRBD1. Losses at the gene ends were 3 bases for V and 8 bases for J; bases not matched to a gene: 7. The CDR3 spans 15 residues. Germline-derived CDR1 and CDR2 are KGHDR and SFDVKD. Here the CDR3 DNA reads TGTGCCACCAGTGATCCGAGGACAGGGGGCTACGGCTACACCTTC. Protein product: CATSDPRTGGYGYTF.

The table lists this clone with a count of one. The V and J genes are TRBV4-1 and TRBJ1-6; 7 bases are shared with TRBD1. The CDR3 totals 17 residues. V dropped 2 bases and J dropped 0; count of bases not matched to a gene: 4. Germline CDR1 reads MGHRA; CDR2 reads YSYEKL. CDR3 in DNA: TGCGCCAGCAGCCAATCGACAGGGAGCTCCTATAATTCACCCCTCCACTTT. The encoded protein is CASSQSTGSSYNSPLHF.

The gene calls are TRBV19 and TRBJ2-7; maybe TRBD2 (7 bases). CDR3 length: 13 amino acids. Germline values: CDR1 LNHDA, CDR2 SQIVND (reference sequence). Trimming cost V 8 bases and J 13 bases, with 24 bases left between them. In DNA, the CDR3 is TGTGCCAGTTCGGAGGGGGGGACATCCAATCTCTACGTC. Protein product: CASSEGGTSNLYV.

CDR3 coding DNA: TGTGCCAGCAGCCGACTTCCTCGCAATGAGCAGTTCTTC. Protein product: CASSRLPRNEQFF. The V gene is TRBV4-2, the J gene TRBJ2-1, with D unclear. Germline CDR1 reads LGHNA; CDR2 reads YNFKEQ. This CDR3 is 13 amino acids long. The V gene lost 4 bases and the J gene lost 6 bases, with 10 bases spanning the gap.

This chain links TRBV7-2 with TRBJ2-7; 8 bases are a match to TRBD2. Germline V gene lookup returns CDR1 SGHTA and CDR2 FQGNSA. This CDR3 region has 16 residues. After removal of 5 bases from V and 2 bases from J, the junction contained 11 bases not matched to a gene. As DNA, the CDR3 is TGTGCCAGCAGCCAAAATCCGGGGGGGCCAACCTACGAGCAGTACGTC. Its protein product is CASSQNPGGPTYEQYV.

The chain has TRBV7-2 and TRBJ1-1; 10 bases line up with TRBD1. Germline V gene data show CDR1 as SGHTA and CDR2 as FQGNSA. J was trimmed by 4 bases and V by 1 base; bases with no gene match: 0. The CDR3 sequence is 14 residues long. The CDR3 nucleotides are TGTGCCAGCAGCTTAGGACAGGGGGCCACTGAAGCTTTCTTT. This codes for CASSLGQGATEAFF.

This clone was counted a single time. This specimen includes other DNA sequences encoding the same CDR3. This chain uses TRBV3-1 (or the pseudogene TRBV3-2) with TRBJ1-5; D remains ambiguous. V lost 2 bases and J lost 5, with 4 bases in between. Per germline, CDR1 LGHDT and CDR2 YNNKEL (reference sequence). This CDR3 region has 12 residues. The CDR3 sequence: CASSQSDQPQHF. CDR3 sequence (DNA): TGTGCCAGCAGCCAATCGGATCAGCCCCAGCATTTT.

The chain carries TRBV5-1 and TRBJ1-1; D possibly corresponds to TRBD1 (6 bases). This CDR3 comprises 16 residues. Between the trimmed V and J ends, which lost 2 bases and 1 base, there was a span of 15 bases. Looked up from germline, CDR1 is SGHRS and CDR2 is YFSETQ. CDR3 protein: CASSLTGGLSNTEAFF. CDR3 coding DNA: TGCGCCAGCAGCTTAACTGGGGGCCTCTCGAACACTGAAGCTTTCTTT.

The rearrangement joins TRBV18 to TRBJ2-1; the match to TRBD2 covers 12 bases. Germline V gene sequence: CDR1 KGHSH, CDR2 LQKENI. The trim removed 8 bases at V and 7 bases at J, leaving 9 bases unmatched. The CDR3 sequence is 15 residues long. The chain's CDR3 is CASVGTSGPENEQFF. CDR3 coding DNA: TGTGCCAGCGTCGGGACTAGCGGGCCAGAAAATGAGCAGTTCTTC.

The chain combines TRBV19 with TRBJ1-4, with TRBD1 identical over 9 bases. CDR1 LNHDA and CDR2 SQIVND come from the germline V gene (reference sequence). V shed 5 bases, J shed 8 bases, and the junction held 6 bases outside the gene matches. CDR3 length: 14 residues. The CDR3 nucleotides are TGTGCCAGTAGTTGGGGACAGGGAGGAGAAAAACTGTTTTTT. Amino acid sequence: CASSWGQGGEKLFF.

With respect to this clone: The sample has other DNA sequences that encode this CDR3 too. CDR3 residues: CATSRRTGVNQPQHF. For the CDR3, the DNA is TGTGCCACCAGCAGACGGACAGGGGTCAATCAGCCCCAGCATTTT. The chain joins TRBV15 to TRBJ1-5, with 9 nucleotides matching TRBD1. V dropped 2 bases and J dropped 3; count of bases not matched to a gene: 2. CDR3 length: 15 amino acids. CDR1 and CDR2 (germline): LNHNV, YYDKDF (reference sequence).

This sequence joins TRBV2 and TRBJ2-7; 8 nucleotides match TRBD1. V dropped 1 base and J dropped 4; count of bases not matched to a gene: 9. Germline CDR1 is SNHLY and CDR2 is FYNNEI. The CDR3 consists of 16 residues. The DNA for the CDR3 is TGTGCCAGCAGTGAAGAGCAGGGGGCGATTGGTTACGAGCAGTACGTC. Residues: CASSEEQGAIGYEQYV.

Only a few counts were recorded for this clone. The rearrangement joins TRBV19 to TRBJ1-5, with 9 bases aligning to TRBD1. The CDR3 extends over 13 amino acids. Germline V gene sequence: CDR1 LNHDA, CDR2 SQIVND (reference sequence). The V and J ends lost 7 bases and 5 bases, in that order; junction bases with no gene match: 3. The CDR3 region is CASTRDRDQPQHF. CDR3 in DNA: TGTGCCAGTACCCGGGACAGGGATCAGCCCCAGCATTTT.

The chain links TRBV6-6 to TRBJ2-7; 8 positions match TRBD1. CDR1 is MNHNY and CDR2 is SVGAGI in the germline V gene (reference sequence). The CDR3 covers 14 residues. After removal of 6 bases from V and 3 bases from J, the junction contained 7 bases not matched to a gene. CDR3: CASRTTGADYEQYF. The CDR3 coding sequence is TGTGCCAGCAGGACGACAGGGGCTGACTACGAGCAGTACTTC.